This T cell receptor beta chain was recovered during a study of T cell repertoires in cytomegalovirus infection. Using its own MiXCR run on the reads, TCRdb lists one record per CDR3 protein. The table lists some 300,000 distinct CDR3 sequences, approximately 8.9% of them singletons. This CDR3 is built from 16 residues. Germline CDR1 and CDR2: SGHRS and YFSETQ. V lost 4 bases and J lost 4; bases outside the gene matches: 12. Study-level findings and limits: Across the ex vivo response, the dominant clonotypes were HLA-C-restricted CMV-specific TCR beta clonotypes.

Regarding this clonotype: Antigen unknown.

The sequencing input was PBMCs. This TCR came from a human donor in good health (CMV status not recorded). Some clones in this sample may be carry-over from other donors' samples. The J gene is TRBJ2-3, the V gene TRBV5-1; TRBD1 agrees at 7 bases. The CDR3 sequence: CASSLYRGDGADTQYF. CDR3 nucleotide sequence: TGCGCCAGCAGCCTTTACAGGGGAGACGGCGCAGATACGCAGTATTTT.